One and the same sample provided the 30 T cell receptor beta chains below, sequenced in a study of T cell repertoires in cytomegalovirus infection. MiXCR, applied by TCRdb to the reads, yields one record per CDR3 protein. The sample includes 160,000 or so distinct CDR3 sequences, roughly a sixth of them seen just once. The sample comprised CD8+ T cells from PBMCs. The receptors here all came from a human donor in good health (CMV status not recorded). Some clones in this sample may be carry-over from other donors' samples.

This clonotype has more than one count but fewer than ten. The chain has TRBV12-5 and TRBJ2-1; weak D call: TRBD1 (5 bases). Trimming removed 2 bases at V and 8 bases at J, with 7 bases between. Germline-derived CDR1 and CDR2 are LGHNT and FRNRAP. The CDR3 is made up of 12 amino acids. CDR3 sequence: CASGLIRDEQFF. CDR3 in DNA: TGTGCTAGTGGTTTGATCAGGGATGAGCAGTTCTTC. Based on the CDR3 plus reference TRBV12-5 and TRBJ2-1, the full variable domain is DARVTQTPRHKVTEMGQEVTMRCQPILGHNTVFWYRQTMMQGLELLAYFRNRAPLDDSGMPKDRFSAEMPDATLATLKIQPSEPRDSAVYFCASGLIRDEQFFGPGTRLTVL.

The chain couples TRBV11-2 to TRBJ1-1; no clear D gene. Germline lookup yields CDR1 SGHAT and CDR2 FQNNGV. CDR3 length equals 13 residues. V lost 1 base and J lost 9, with 12 bases in between. The CDR3 loop is CASSLVMGQQAFF. CDR3 bases: TGTGCCAGCAGCTTAGTAATGGGTCAGCAAGCTTTCTTT.

CDR3 sequence (DNA): TGTGCCAGCAGTTTAGCCCCTACCACGGATACGCAGTATTTT. It is translated as CASSLAPTTDTQYF. The rearrangement uses TRBV28 and TRBJ2-3; D unresolved. The germline V gene has CDR1 MDHEN and CDR2 SYDVKM. Deletions cut 2 bases from V and 6 bases from J, with 12 bases between. The CDR3 is 14 residues long.

The chain combines TRBV28 with TRBJ1-2; 7 nucleotides line up with TRBD1. The CDR3 runs to 15 residues. With 4 bases clipped from V and 4 bases from J, the junction kept 9 bases outside the gene matches. CDR1 is MDHEN, CDR2 SYDVKM, per germline. The CDR3 sequence: CASSYYRGEIYGYTF. The CDR3 DNA sequence: TGTGCCAGCAGTTATTACAGGGGAGAGATCTATGGCTACACCTTC.

This clonotype was seen more than once but under ten times. The chain combines TRBV27 with TRBJ1-1; D might be TRBD1 (6 bases). Germline V lookup: CDR1 MNHEY, CDR2 SMNVEV (reference sequence). The ends were cut back, 10 bases at V and 6 bases at J, with 24 bases in the middle. CDR3 length: 15 residues. The CDR3 DNA reads TGTGCCACCAAAAGGGGAGTCCGGGACAACTCTGAAGCTTTCTTT. It yields the protein CATKRGVRDNSEAFF.

This clonotype was seen more than once but under ten times. The V call is TRBV6-2 or TRBV6-3, the J call TRBJ2-2; D is tentatively TRBD1 or TRBD2 (5 bases each). The germline gives CDR1 MNHEY, CDR2 SVGEGT. The CDR3 has 14 residues. The V end lost 2 bases, the J end lost 1 base, and 5 bases lay between the germline ends. Here the CDR3 reads CASSYGGNTGELFF. The CDR3 DNA follows: TGTGCCAGCAGTTACGGGGGGAACACCGGGGAGCTGTTTTTT.

The chain joins TRBV29-1 to TRBJ2-5, with a possible D match to TRBD2 (7 bases). In germline, CDR1 is SQVTM, CDR2 ANQGSEA. V lost 1 base and J 4 bases, leaving 13 bases between the germline ends. The CDR3 contains 14 residues. CDR3 DNA sequence: TGCAGCGTTGAAGGAGGGGGGGGGGGAGAGACCCAGTACTTC. It codes for CSVEGGGGGETQYF.

This clonotype occurred a few times. For the CDR3, the DNA is TGTGCCAGCAGTCTCCCTGAGTGGGGGGGAGGAACCGGGGAGCTGTTTTTT. Amino acids: CASSLPEWGGGTGELFF. The chain has TRBV28 and TRBJ2-2, with TRBD2 matching 7 bases. The V gene's germline CDR1 is MDHEN and CDR2 SYDVKM. The CDR3 loop spans 17 amino acids. J was trimmed by 5 bases and V by 5 bases; bases with no gene match: 14.

In its sample, this clonotype was seen a few times. The chain carries TRBV20-1 and TRBJ2-1; D is perhaps TRBD1 or TRBD2 (5 bases each). The CDR3 has 13 residues. Germline CDR1 reads DFQATT; CDR2 reads SNEGSKA (reference sequence). The DNA of the CDR3 is TGCGCCCCGTGGGGACGACCCTACAATGAGCAGTTCTTC. Translating gives CAPWGRPYNEQFF.

Here the CDR3 reads CASTPDRGGDEQYF. DNA of the CDR3: TGTGCCAGCACCCCAGACCGGGGGGGCGATGAGCAGTACTTC. The chain recombines TRBV5-5 with TRBJ2-7, with TRBD2 identical over 8 bases. The junction had 12 bases not matched to a gene; V was cut back by 6 bases and J by 7 bases. CDR3 size: 14 residues. Germline CDR1 and CDR2: SGHKS and YYEKEE (reference sequence).

The chain carries TRBV10-2 and TRBJ1-2; TRBD1 agrees at 8 bases. The junction had 11 bases not matched to a gene; V was cut back by 4 bases and J by 4 bases. Per germline, CDR1 WSHSY and CDR2 SAAADI. CDR3 size: 16 residues. DNA for the CDR3: TGCGCCAGCAGTGGAGGTCCAGGGGGCGCTTCCTATGGCTACACCTTC. It encodes CASSGGPGGASYGYTF.

In its sample, this clonotype was seen a few times. The chain couples TRBV7-2 to TRBJ2-5; 9 nucleotides agree with TRBD2. Germline-derived CDR1 and CDR2 are SGHTA and FQGNSA. V was clipped by 4 bases and J by 5 bases; unmatched bases: 14. The CDR3 is made up of 17 amino acids. CDR3 nucleotide sequence: TGTGCCAGCAGCTCTCCCGGGACTAGCCTTAATGAGGAGACCCAGTACTTC. Protein sequence: CASSSPGTSLNEETQYF.

This chain uses TRBV7-9 with TRBJ2-3; D perhaps matches TRBD2 (5 bases). Germline V CDR1 and CDR2: SEHNR, FQNEAQ (reference sequence). CDR3 size: 13 residues. CDR3 protein: CPGSWESTDTQYF. The CDR3 DNA reads as TGTCCGGGCTCGTGGGAGTCCACAGATACGCAGTATTTT.

Only a few counts were recorded for this clonotype. The rearrangement joins TRBV7-9 to TRBJ1-3; unclear D gene. The CDR3 is made up of 13 amino acids. Germline V gene lookup returns CDR1 SEHNR and CDR2 FQNEAQ (reference sequence). V shed 10 bases and J shed 2 bases, with 12 bases lying between them. CDR3 bases: TGTGCCATCCGGAAGGGCACTGGAAACACCATATATTTT. This codes for CAIRKGTGNTIYF.

The chain employs TRBV12-3 or TRBV12-4 and TRBJ2-7, with D unresolved. This CDR3 comprises 12 residues. Trimming removed 8 bases from V and 5 bases from J, with 13 bases in between. CDR3 sequence (DNA): TGTGCCAGCTCCCAGGTTTTGGACGAGCAGTACTTC. Amino acid sequence: CASSQVLDEQYF.

The J gene is TRBJ1-1, the V gene TRBV29-1; weak D call: TRBD1 (5 bases). V dropped 2 bases and J dropped 7 bases, with 14 bases sitting between them. Per germline, CDR1 SQVTM and CDR2 ANQGSEA. This CDR3 spans 13 amino acids. The CDR3 loop is CSVEIWGENEAFF. In nucleotides, the CDR3 is TGCAGCGTTGAAATTTGGGGGGAAAATGAAGCTTTCTTT.

This sequence joins TRBV4-3 and TRBJ2-1, with 8 positions matching TRBD2. The CDR3 consists of 19 residues. J gave up 0 bases and V 0 bases, and 10 bases lay outside the gene matches. Per germline, CDR1 LGHNA and CDR2 YSLEER. The CDR3 coding sequence is TGCGCCAGCAGCCAAGAAAGGACTAGCAGTCACAGCTCCTACAATGAGCAGTTCTTC. Encoded protein: CASSQERTSSHSSYNEQFF.

V usage is TRBV11-1 and J usage is TRBJ2-7, with 14 bases lining up with TRBD2. Germline-derived CDR1 and CDR2 are SGHAT and FQDESV (reference sequence). This CDR3 is built from 15 residues. V lost 1 base, J lost 5 bases, and 1 base stayed unmatched. CDR3 DNA: TGTGCCAGCAGCTTAGAGGGACTAGCGGGAGACGAGCAGTACTTC. Translated, it gives CASSLEGLAGDEQYF.

The genes are TRBV6-1 and TRBJ1-2; 9 nucleotides agree with TRBD1. This CDR3 is built from 15 residues. The V and J ends lost 5 bases and 4 bases, in that order; junction bases with no gene match: 8. Germline CDR1 reads MNHNS; CDR2 reads SASEGT. CDR3: CASSSEDRGLYGYTF. As DNA, the CDR3 is TGTGCCAGCAGTTCGGAGGACAGGGGCCTCTATGGCTACACCTTC.

Concerning this clonotype itself: Its ends do not fully match the called genes, so a read error is possible. The chain couples TRBV28 to TRBJ1-1; D may be TRBD1 (6 bases). Looked up from germline, CDR1 is MDHEN and CDR2 is SYDVKM. The CDR3 consists of 13 residues. This chain's CDR3 is CASRGQTNTEAIF. CDR3 DNA sequence: TGTGCCAGCAGAGGACAGACGAACACTGAAGCTATCTTT.

This clonotype was counted only a few times. The gene calls are TRBV28 and TRBJ2-5; D gene unclear. The CDR3 has 14 residues. The V end lost 4 bases, the J end lost 6 bases, and 15 bases lay between the germline ends. The germline V gene has CDR1 MDHEN and CDR2 SYDVKM. CDR3 loop: CASSYRREIKTQYF. The DNA for the CDR3 is TGTGCCAGCAGTTATCGACGCGAAATAAAGACCCAGTACTTC.

This clonotype appeared a few times. The chain joins TRBV7-3 to TRBJ1-2, with 7 bases identical to TRBD1. From germline, CDR1 is SGHTA and CDR2 FQGTGA. J lost 4 bases, V lost 5 bases, and 13 bases had no gene match. This CDR3 comprises 16 residues. The CDR3 nucleotides read TGTGCCAGCAGCGATACCACCGGGACAGAGCCCTATGGCTACACCTTC. Amino acid sequence: CASSDTTGTEPYGYTF.

V is TRBV15 and J is TRBJ2-2; D perhaps matches TRBD2 (6 bases). This CDR3 has 17 residues. Trimming removed 2 bases from V and 1 base from J, with 14 bases in between. Germline loops: CDR1 LNHNV, CDR2 YYDKDF (reference sequence). The CDR3 here is CATSRLGDGGNTGELFF. The CDR3 nucleotides are TGTGCCACCAGCAGATTGGGGGACGGGGGGAACACCGGGGAGCTGTTTTTT.

The genes are TRBV15 and TRBJ2-7; the match to TRBD1 covers 10 bases. With 5 bases clipped from V and 6 bases from J, the junction kept 4 bases outside the gene matches. Germline V CDR1 and CDR2: LNHNV, YYDKDF (reference sequence). This CDR3 contains 13 residues. The CDR3 coding sequence is TGTGCCACCAGCCCCAGGGACAGGGGCGAGCAGTACTTC. This codes for CATSPRDRGEQYF.

This clonotype has just a few counts. V gene TRBV7-2 combines with J gene TRBJ2-3, with 9 bases identical to TRBD2. The germline CDR1 and CDR2 sequences are SGHTA and FQGNSA. The CDR3 is made up of 15 amino acids. V gave up 7 bases and J gave up 2 bases; unmatched junction bases: 7. CDR3 DNA: TGTGCCAGCAAGTTGACTAGCGGTGCCACAGATACGCAGTATTTT. It encodes CASKLTSGATDTQYF.

The V and J genes are TRBV6-2 or TRBV6-3 and TRBJ2-1, with D tentatively TRBD1 (5 bases). This CDR3 is built from 15 residues. CDR1 is MNHEY, CDR2 SVGEGT, per germline. Trimming cost V 2 bases and J 10 bases, with 18 bases left between them. CDR3 nucleotide sequence: TGTGCCAGCAGTTACGCTCCGGGCCCCTCAGGGGAGCAGTTCTTC. This gives the protein CASSYAPGPSGEQFF.

There are a few counts of this clonotype. This chain joins TRBV12-3 or TRBV12-4 and TRBJ2-5; D possibly corresponds to TRBD2 (5 bases). The CDR3 runs to 13 residues. V lost 6 bases, J lost 2 bases, and 10 bases lay in between. CDR3 in amino acids: CASRTWTQETQYF. In nucleotides, the CDR3 is TGTGCCAGCAGGACCTGGACTCAAGAGACCCAGTACTTC.

The V call is TRBV27, the J call TRBJ2-3; 7 nucleotides align to TRBD2. The trim removed 5 bases at V and 3 bases at J, leaving 8 bases unmatched. The CDR3 has 15 residues. Germline CDR1 is MNHEY and CDR2 is SMNVEV (reference sequence). Here the CDR3 reads CASSPRRGVTDTQYF. The CDR3 DNA reads TGTGCCAGCAGTCCCCGCCGGGGGGTGACAGATACGCAGTATTTT.

CDR3 region: CASSLETGAYEQYF. The DNA of the CDR3 is TGTGCCAGCAGTTTAGAGACAGGGGCCTACGAGCAGTACTTC. The V call is TRBV28, the J call TRBJ2-7; 8 positions match TRBD1. The length of the CDR3 is 14 residues. V trimming: 2 bases; J trimming: 2 bases; junction bases outside the gene matches: 2. Germline CDR1 and CDR2: MDHEN and SYDVKM.

The chain recombines TRBV11-1 with TRBJ2-1, with a weak D call TRBD2 (5 bases). V was trimmed by 0 bases and J by 3 bases, leaving 15 bases between them. There are 17 residues in the CDR3. CDR1 and CDR2 from the germline V gene are SGHAT and FQDESV (reference sequence). The CDR3 DNA follows: TGTGCCAGCAGCTTAGCGCGAGGGAGCCTACTCTACAATGAGCAGTTCTTC. Translation: CASSLARGSLLYNEQFF.